These 19 T cell receptor beta chains came from one sample sequenced in a study of cytomegalovirus exposure and HLA in healthy donors. It was with 60 Vbeta and 13 Jbeta primers that the PCR ran. Assay used: immunoSEQ multiplex PCR; TCRdb lists only in-frame clones, some missing. The sample records about 100,000 clones, over 70% being singletons. The specimen sequenced was PBMCs. Receptors were obtained from a man aged 50-60 years in good health and CMV-seropositive.

The chain links TRBV11-1 to TRBJ2-7, with 9 bases matching TRBD1. Looked up from germline, CDR1 is SGHAT and CDR2 is FQDESV (reference sequence). The CDR3 covers 13 residues. V gave up 5 bases and J gave up 7 bases; unmatched junction bases: 6. The CDR3 reads CASSPGQGDEQYF. The DNA of the CDR3 is TGTGCCAGCAGCCCGGGACAGGGAGATGAGCAGTACTTC.

This chain connects TRBV7-9 to TRBJ2-7; TRBD1 matches 7 bases. Germline V gene sequence: CDR1 SEHNR, CDR2 FQNEAQ (reference sequence). The CDR3 extends over 15 amino acids. The V and J ends lost 1 base and 3 bases, in that order; junction bases with no gene match: 6. Here the CDR3 DNA reads TGTGCCAGCAGCTTAGGGACAGGCCTTCGCTACGAGCAGTACTTC. It codes for CASSLGTGLRYEQYF.

The chain has TRBV7-7 and TRBJ2-5; TRBD1 aligns across 9 bases. The CDR3 runs 17 residues. J gave up 1 base and V 5 bases, and 11 bases lay outside the gene matches. CDR1 SSHAT and CDR2 FNYEAQ come from the germline V gene (reference sequence). In DNA form, the CDR3 reads TGTGCCAGCAGCCGAACAACAGGGGGCGTATCCCAAGAGACCCAGTACTTC. Translation gives CASSRTTGGVSQETQYF.

The V gene is TRBV28, the J gene TRBJ1-2; D is undetermined. The CDR3 has 15 amino acids. Trimming took off 6 bases at V and 1 base at J, with 15 bases between the two ends. Per germline, CDR1 MDHEN and CDR2 SYDVKM. The CDR3 bases are TGTGCCAGCAGACCCCCGACGGGTGGTAACTATGGCTACACCTTC. The encoded protein is CASRPPTGGNYGYTF.

V usage is TRBV28 and J usage is TRBJ2-1; a weak D match, TRBD2 (7 bases). This CDR3 region has 15 residues. The V gene lost 5 bases and the J gene lost 2 bases, with 13 bases spanning the gap. Germline V gene sequence: CDR1 MDHEN, CDR2 SYDVKM. The CDR3 reads CASSTPGGPYNEQFF. CDR3 coding DNA: TGTGCCAGCAGTACACCCGGGGGGCCCTACAATGAGCAGTTCTTC.

The chain has TRBV7-2 and TRBJ1-5; D is uncertain. Trimming took off 1 base at V and 5 bases at J, with 12 bases between the two ends. CDR3 size: 15 residues. The germline V gene has CDR1 SGHTA and CDR2 FQGNSA. CDR3 residues: CASSLVVGSDQPQHF. CDR3 coding DNA: TGTGCCAGCAGCTTAGTGGTCGGGTCGGATCAGCCCCAGCATTTT. The variable domain in full, completed from reference TRBV7-2 and TRBJ1-5, reads GAGVSQSPSNKVTEKGKDVELRCDPISGHTALYWYRQSLGQGLEFLIYFQGNSAPDKSGLPSDRFSAERTGGSVSTLTIQRTQQEDSAVYLCASSLVVGSDQPQHFGDGTRLSIL.

This chain connects TRBV27 to TRBJ2-3; 11 bases are a match to TRBD2. The CDR3 loop spans 18 amino acids. CDR1 and CDR2 (germline): MNHEY, SMNVEV (reference sequence). The ends lost 2 bases at V and 5 bases at J; junction bases unmatched: 12. CDR3 sequence: CASSLAILAGGPIDTQYF. The CDR3 DNA is TGTGCCAGCAGTTTAGCGATTCTAGCGGGGGGCCCCATAGATACGCAGTATTTT.

V and J are TRBV7-3 and TRBJ2-7; D possibly corresponds to TRBD1 (6 bases). The CDR3 has 13 residues. CDR1 SGHTA and CDR2 FQGTGA come from the germline V gene. Between the trimmed V and J ends, which lost 3 bases and 2 bases, there was a span of 8 bases. The CDR3 loop is CASSLDRTYEQYF. DNA for the CDR3: TGTGCCAGCAGCTTGGACAGAACCTACGAGCAGTACTTC.

This chain joins TRBV5-4 and TRBJ1-2; 9 positions match TRBD1. Germline V CDR1 and CDR2: SGHNT, YYREEE (reference sequence). The CDR3 length is 16 residues. The junction had 16 bases not matched to a gene; V was cut back by 6 bases and J by 7 bases. Here the CDR3 DNA reads TGTGCCAGCATCCTCAACCCCGGGACAGGGAGCTCTGGCTACACCTTC. It encodes CASILNPGTGSSGYTF.

The gene calls are TRBV15 and TRBJ1-1; D possibly corresponds to TRBD1 (5 bases). Trimming took off 2 bases at V and 2 bases at J, with 9 bases between the two ends. Germline V gene data show CDR1 as LNHNV and CDR2 as YYDKDF (reference sequence). The CDR3 is made up of 14 amino acids. The CDR3, as DNA: TGTGCCACCAGCAGACAGGGCTTAAACACTGAAGCTTTCTTT. Translation gives CATSRQGLNTEAFF.

V and J are TRBV2 and TRBJ1-1, with D tentatively TRBD1 (6 bases). This CDR3 has 15 residues. CDR1 is SNHLY, CDR2 FYNNEI, per germline. V was cut by 2 bases and J by 4 bases, with 14 bases left in between. This CDR3 reads CASSELPDRSTEAFF. The CDR3 DNA reads as TGTGCCAGCAGTGAACTCCCCGACAGGTCCACTGAAGCTTTCTTT. Looking up the rest from reference TRBV2 and TRBJ1-1 gives the full variable domain: EPEVTQTPSHQVTQMGQEVILRCVPISNHLYFYWYRQILGQKVEFLVSFYNNEISEKSEIFDDQFSVERPDGSNFTLKIRSTKLEDSAMYFCASSELPDRSTEAFFGQGTRLTVV.

The gene calls are TRBV19 and TRBJ2-2, with TRBD1 matching 8 bases. The CDR3 runs 16 residues. CDR1 is LNHDA and CDR2 is SQIVND in the germline V gene (reference sequence). Unmatched junction bases numbered 7, after V lost 4 bases and J lost 3 bases. The CDR3 DNA sequence: TGTGCCAGTAGTACGGACAGGGTGGGGTACACCGGGGAGCTGTTTTTT. Its translation is CASSTDRVGYTGELFF.

The chain combines TRBV19 with TRBJ2-7, with TRBD2 matching 9 bases. There are 14 residues in the CDR3. Germline CDR1 and CDR2: LNHDA and SQIVND (reference sequence). V dropped 6 bases and J dropped 3; count of bases not matched to a gene: 6. CDR3 sequence (DNA): TGTGCCAGTAGGGGCAGCGGGGGGTACTACGAGCAGTACTTC. This translates into CASRGSGGYYEQYF.

The table lists this clone with a few counts. The rearrangement uses TRBV21-1 and TRBJ1-1. TRBV21-1 is recorded as a pseudogene. The CDR3 runs to 15 residues. The chain's CDR3 is CASSPPGVRNTEAFF. Written as DNA, the CDR3 is TGTGCCAGCAGCCCCCCGGGGGTCAGGAACACTGAAGCTTTCTTT.

This clone was counted once. The chain recombines TRBV9 with TRBJ1-6; tentative D call: TRBD1 (5 bases). Germline CDR1 and CDR2: SGDLS and YYNGEE. The V end was cut by 4 bases, the J end by 3 bases, with 11 bases between. This CDR3 contains 15 residues. This CDR3 is CASSQRGDYNSPLHF. The CDR3 DNA reads TGTGCCAGCAGCCAGCGGGGGGACTATAATTCACCCCTCCACTTT. The full variable domain, its missing parts supplied by reference TRBV9 and TRBJ1-6, is DSGVTQTPKHLITATGQRVTLRCSPRSGDLSVYWYQQSLDQGLQFLIQYYNGEERAKGNILERFSAQQFPDLHSELNLSSLELGDSALYFCASSQRGDYNSPLHFGNGTRLTVT.

The rearrangement links TRBV10-1 to TRBJ1-2; maybe TRBD1 (5 bases). Germline V CDR1 and CDR2: WNHNN, SYGVQD (reference sequence). V was trimmed by 8 bases and J by 1 base, leaving 23 bases between them. The CDR3 has 17 residues. DNA of the CDR3: TGCGCCAGCTTCGAAAGGGTTCGGGGGTTCGATAACTATGGCTACACCTTC. Protein product: CASFERVRGFDNYGYTF.

The chain couples TRBV6-5 to TRBJ1-6; tentatively, D is TRBD1 (6 bases). The CDR3 contains 14 residues. V gave up 5 bases and J gave up 9 bases, with 14 bases separating them. Germline loops: CDR1 MNHEY, CDR2 SVGAGI. CDR3 nucleotides: TGTGCCAGCAGTGAGCAGGGGAACGGTTCACCCCTCCACTTT. The encoded protein is CASSEQGNGSPLHF.

This clone was recorded once. Written as DNA, the CDR3 is TGTGCCAGCAGTTTAAGGACATATTCAGATACGCAGTATTTT. Protein: CASSLRTYSDTQYF. V is TRBV27 and J is TRBJ2-3; the D gene is possibly TRBD1 (5 bases). Germline loops: CDR1 MNHEY, CDR2 SMNVEV (reference sequence). Trimming removed 2 bases from V and 4 bases from J, with 10 bases in between. CDR3 length: 14 amino acids.

This clone was found once. The CDR3 coding sequence is TGTGCCATCAGTGAGGGACAAAATAATTCACCCCTCCACTTT. The encoded protein is CAISEGQNNSPLHF. The chain has TRBV10-3 and TRBJ1-6, with a tentative D call TRBD1 (5 bases). Germline-derived CDR1 and CDR2 are ENHRY and SYGVKD. This CDR3 has 14 residues. V was clipped by 2 bases and J by 5 bases, with 7 bases between them.